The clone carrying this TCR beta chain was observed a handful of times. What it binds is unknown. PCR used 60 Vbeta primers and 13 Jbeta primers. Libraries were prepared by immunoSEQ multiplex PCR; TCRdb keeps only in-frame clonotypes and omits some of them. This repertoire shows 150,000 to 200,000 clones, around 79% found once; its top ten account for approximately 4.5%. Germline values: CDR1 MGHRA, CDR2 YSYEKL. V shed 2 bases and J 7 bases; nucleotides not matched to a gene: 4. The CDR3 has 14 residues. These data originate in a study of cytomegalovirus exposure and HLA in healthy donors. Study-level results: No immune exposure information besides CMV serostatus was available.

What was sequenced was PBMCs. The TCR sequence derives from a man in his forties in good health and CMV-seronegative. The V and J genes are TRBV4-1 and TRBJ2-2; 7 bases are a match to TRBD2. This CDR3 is CASSQMGGLGELFF. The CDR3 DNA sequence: TGCGCCAGCAGCCAAATGGGAGGGCTCGGGGAGCTGTTTTTT.